This TCR beta chain was recovered during a study of shared clonotypes between healthy human individuals. About the research overall: Each donor had three CD4 naive, three CD4 memory, two CD8 naive and one CD8 memory plate.

The assay was run at deep level. Source study methods: There were no quality scores in the junction-only immunoSEQ sequences, so filtering differed. Profiled with immunoSEQ multiplex PCR; TCRdb holds only in-frame clones, not every one. The V and J calls and the clone size are those of that table, but D and trimming were determined from the DNA. This table has 100,000 to 120,000 clones, around 71% appearing once. On this clone itself: The antigen is not known.

Study-wide findings and caveats: Clonotype sharing among the donors was expected to vary with sequencing depth.

The sequence came from a woman aged 25 to 39 in good health. Sequencing used memory CD8+ T cells sorted from blood. Subset meaning: CD45RO+ cells pooled with CCR7-negative TemRA cells.

This CDR3 reads CASGLAGLNTGELFF. CDR3 in DNA: TGTGCCAGCGGACTAGCGGGACTGAACACCGGGGAGCTGTTTTTT. The chain combines TRBV28 with TRBJ2-2, with 12 bases aligning to TRBD2. V lost 8 bases, J lost 1 base, and 2 bases stayed unmatched. Germline lookup yields CDR1 MDHEN and CDR2 SYDVKM. The CDR3 runs 15 residues.